This T cell receptor (beta chain) was documented in a study of blood T cells in healthy people across ages. For the second PCR, which ran for about 7 to 12 cycles, a sample-barcoded 5' primer and a J-beta primer mix were used. Unique molecular identifiers of 12 random nucleotides labeled each cDNA. TCRdb redid the calling of the 5' RACE reads with MiXCR, one entry per CDR3 protein. The table lists hundreds of thousands of distinct CDR3 sequences, around half of them singletons. The study, taken as a whole, reports: Older age coincided with a roughly linear decline in TCR beta diversity per million T cells. Naive CD4+ cells and diversity were both higher in long-lived donors than in aged donors. Nothing was known about donor CMV status, and this possibly confounded expanded clonotype changes.

To note about this clonotype: Its target is not known.

Trimming took 5 bases from V and 3 from J; bases not matched to a gene: 5. Looked up from germline, CDR1 is DFQATT and CDR2 is SNEGSKA (reference sequence). CDR3 length equals 13 residues. The TCR originated in a woman in her sixties in good health. The sample comprised blood. The gene calls are TRBV20-1 and TRBJ2-7, with 9 bases fitting TRBD2. CDR3 protein: CSARAGGYYEQYF. CDR3 bases: TGCAGTGCTCGAGCGGGAGGATACTACGAGCAGTACTTC.